These T cell receptor beta chains were read from a single sample in a study of blood T cell repertoires in COVID-19. The method was immunoSEQ multiplex PCR; TCRdb's version includes in-frame clones alone and lacks a portion of them. The sample yields 250,000 or so clones, approximately 89% seen once. Material: peripheral blood. Receptors were obtained from a woman in her 40s who had recovered from COVID-19. The CDR3 runs from the conserved cysteine through the conserved F or W. Each record gives: clone size, D gene, V gene, J gene, CDR3 protein, CDR3 DNA. A D gene is named only where the DNA matches it firmly. Not all rows give a size; the values are once, few, many and, for expanded clones, a class.

>.|TRBD2|TRBV19|TRBJ2-2
CASIHIGREAWGELFF
TGTGCCAGTATTCACATCGGACGGGAGGCATGGGGGGAGCTGTTTTTT
>.|.|TRBV27|TRBJ1-6
CASGRGPVLSPLHF
TGTGCCAGCGGTAGAGGCCCAGTCCTTTCACCCCTCCACTTT
>.|TRBD2|TRBV14|TRBJ2-2
CASSQAGGSTGELFF
TGTGCCAGCAGCCAAGCCGGGGGGAGCACCGGGGAGCTGTTTTTT
>.|.|TRBV30|TRBJ2-1
CAWSTRREAREFF
TGTGCCTGGAGTACGCGGCGGGAAGCGAGGGAGTTCTTC
>once|TRBD1|TRBV28|TRBJ2-7
CASSPGQINYEQYF
TGTGCCAGCAGTCCGGGACAGATCAACTACGAGCAGTACTTC
>.|TRBD1|TRBV18|TRBJ1-2
CASSSETGIYGYTF
TGTGCCAGCTCATCAGAGACAGGGATCTATGGCTACACCTTC
>.|.|TRBV27|TRBJ1-6
CASSYRTNNSPLHF
TGTGCCAGCAGTTATCGTACAAATAATTCACCCCTCCACTTT
>.|.|TRBV25-1|TRBJ2-5
CASSNLRETQYF
TGTGCCAGCAGTAACTTACGAGAGACCCAGTACTTC
>.|TRBD2|TRBV11-3|TRBJ2-3
CASGPAGGPADTQYF
TGTGCCAGCGGGCCGGCGGGAGGGCCCGCAGATACGCAGTATTTT
>.|.|TRBV27|TRBJ1-1
CASSLHRNTEAFF
TGTGCCAGCAGTTTACACAGGAACACTGAAGCTTTCTTT
>.|TRBD2|TRBV7-2|TRBJ2-5
CASSLNPTGGSGGAGTQYF
TGTGCCAGCAGCTTAAACCCCACGGGAGGTAGCGGGGGGGCAGGGACCCAGTACTTC
>.|.|TRBV5-1|TRBJ1-1
CASSPGGARNTEAFF
TGCGCCAGCTCCCCGGGGGGGGCAAGGAACACTGAAGCTTTCTTT
>once|TRBD1|TRBV4-1|TRBJ1-6
CASSQGTGDSYNSPLHF
TGCGCCAGCAGCCAAGGGACAGGGGATTCCTATAATTCACCCCTCCACTTT
>once|.|TRBV28|TRBJ1-5
CASSLSGEGNQPQHF
TGTGCCAGCAGTTTATCCGGGGAAGGCAATCAGCCCCAGCATTTT
>.|TRBD2|TRBV7-2|TRBJ2-2
CASSLFTGGQAGELFF
TGTGCCAGCAGCTTATTTACGGGAGGGCAGGCCGGGGAGCTGTTTTTT
>.|TRBD2|TRBV7-7|TRBJ2-5
CASSLEGAGVRGETQYF
TGTGCCAGCAGCTTAGAGGGAGCGGGAGTGAGGGGAGAGACCCAGTACTTC
>.|.|TRBV5-6|TRBJ1-1
CASSLRTESTNTEAFF
TGTGCCAGCAGCCTCCGGACAGAATCAACGAACACTGAAGCTTTCTTT
>.|.|TRBV5-4|TRBJ2-2
CASSLAGAVPGELFF
TGTGCCAGCAGCTTGGCGGGAGCTGTTCCCGGGGAGCTGTTTTTT
>.|.|TRBV7-9|TRBJ1-2
CASSLGQNYGYTF
TGTGCCAGCAGCTTAGGGCAGAACTATGGCTACACCTTC
>.|TRBD1|TRBV5-5|TRBJ2-5
CASSSTGFQETQYF
TGTGCCAGCAGCTCGACAGGGTTCCAAGAGACCCAGTACTTC
>.|TRBD2|TRBV20-1|TRBJ2-5
CSASSPLAVQETQYF
TGCAGTGCTAGTTCCCCTCTAGCGGTCCAAGAGACCCAGTACTTC
>.|TRBD2|TRBV24-1|TRBJ2-3
CATSTRGDTDTQYF
TGTGCCACCTCGACGCGGGGGGACACAGATACGCAGTATTTT
>.|TRBD1|TRBV4-1|TRBJ1-1
CATKGGGTEAFF
TGCGCCACCAAAGGGGGCGGAACTGAAGCTTTCTTT
>.|TRBD2|TRBV29-1|TRBJ2-5
CSAEGRLAGRSETQYF
TGCAGCGCTGAGGGGCGGCTAGCGGGGAGGTCGGAGACCCAGTACTTC
>.|.|TRBV5-1|TRBJ2-3
CASSLARGFGTDTQYF
TGCGCCAGCAGCTTGGCACGGGGTTTTGGCACAGATACGCAGTATTTT
>.|TRBD2|TRBV7-9|TRBJ2-3
CASSSLREGLNTQYF
TGTGCCAGCAGCTCCCTCCGGGAGGGCCTGAATACGCAGTATTTT
>.|TRBD1|TRBV27|TRBJ2-7
CASSQGTGGTYEQYF
TGTGCCAGCAGCCAAGGGACAGGGGGGACCTACGAGCAGTACTTC
>few|.|TRBV7-3|TRBJ1-2
CASSLQVLYGYTF
TGTGCCAGCAGCTTACAGGTCCTCTATGGCTACACCTTC
>.|TRBD1|TRBV10-3|TRBJ1-6
CAAGQVINSPLHF
TGTGCCGCCGGACAGGTGATAAATTCACCCCTCCACTTT
>.|.|TRBV4-3|TRBJ1-1
CASSQGQAMNTEAFF
TGCGCCAGCAGCCAAGGCCAGGCCATGAACACTGAAGCTTTCTTT
>.|TRBD2|TRBV5-4|TRBJ2-3
CASRLAGGPTDTQYF
TGTGCCAGCAGGTTGGCGGGGGGGCCCACAGATACGCAGTATTTT
>.|.|TRBV24-1|TRBJ2-3
CATSYSGGGPDTQYF
TGTGCCACCAGTTATAGCGGAGGAGGGCCAGATACGCAGTATTTT
>.|.|TRBV28|TRBJ1-3
CASRKGQLSGNTIYF
TGTGCCAGCAGAAAAGGACAGCTCTCTGGAAACACCATATATTTT
>.|.|TRBV5-1|TRBJ1-4
CASSLIGGPVNEKLFF
TGCGCCAGCAGCTTGATCGGGGGGCCGGTCAACGAAAAACTGTTTTTT
>.|TRBD1|TRBV12-3/TRBV12-4|TRBJ1-1
CASTGGEGPEAFF
TGTGCCAGCACAGGGGGCGAAGGTCCTGAAGCTTTCTTT
>.|.|TRBV18|TRBJ1-4
CASSPPSQNEKLFF
TGTGCCAGCTCACCACCGTCTCAGAATGAAAAACTGTTTTTT
>.|TRBD1|TRBV30|TRBJ1-1
CAWRTQGAAEAFF
TGTGCCTGGAGAACACAGGGGGCAGCTGAAGCTTTCTTT
>.|TRBD2|TRBV6-5|TRBJ2-3
CASRFSLAGVDTQYF
TGTGCCAGCAGGTTTTCTTTAGCGGGAGTAGATACGCAGTATTTT
>.|.|TRBV11-2|TRBJ1-6
CASRGSPLHF
TGTGCCAGCCGGGGGTCACCCCTCCACTTT
>.|TRBD2|TRBV11-2|TRBJ2-3
CASSSGGGPPRSADTQYF
TGTGCCAGCAGCTCGGGGGGAGGGCCTCCCCGTTCCGCAGATACGCAGTATTTT
>.|TRBD1|TRBV9|TRBJ1-3
CASSGDSFSGNTIYF
TGTGCCAGCAGCGGGGACAGCTTCTCTGGAAACACCATATATTTT
>.|.|TRBV12-3/TRBV12-4|TRBJ2-7
CASRLAAAYEQYF
TGTGCCAGCAGATTAGCGGCCGCCTACGAGCAGTACTTC
>.|TRBD1|TRBV5-1|TRBJ1-1
CASSAGQGGTEAFF
TGCGCCAGCAGCGCTGGACAGGGGGGGACTGAAGCTTTCTTT
>.|.|TRBV11-2|TRBJ1-2
CASSPTGFNYGYTF
TGTGCCAGCAGCCCAACGGGATTCAACTATGGCTACACCTTC
>.|TRBD2|TRBV19|TRBJ2-7
CASSTGGDQGLYEQYF
TGTGCCAGTAGTACGGGTGGAGACCAGGGACTATACGAGCAGTACTTC
>.|.|TRBV11-3|TRBJ2-1
CASSYLRGVNEQFF
TGTGCCAGCAGCTACCTCCGGGGAGTCAATGAGCAGTTCTTC
>.|TRBD1|TRBV5-1|TRBJ2-5
CASSLAIGQGQETQYF
TGCGCCAGCAGCTTGGCCATCGGACAGGGACAAGAGACCCAGTACTTC
>.|TRBD2|TRBV3-1/TRBV3-2|TRBJ2-1
CASSQGGGANNEQFF
TGTGCCAGCAGCCAGGGCGGGGGGGCGAACAATGAGCAGTTCTTC
>.|TRBD1|TRBV6-5|TRBJ2-7
CASSRQGGEQYF
TGTGCCAGCAGTAGACAGGGGGGAGAGCAGTACTTC
>once|.|TRBV7-9|TRBJ1-1
CASSLGTGGSGNRAFF
TGTGCCAGCAGCTTGGGGACCGGCGGGAGCGGGAATCGGGCTTTCTTT
>.|.|TRBV14|TRBJ2-3
CASSQYDTQYF
TGTGCCAGCAGCCAATATGATACGCAGTATTTT
>.|.|TRBV5-1|TRBJ1-1
CASSLVSNTEAFF
TGCGCCAGCAGCTTGGTATCCAACACTGAAGCTTTCTTT
>.|.|TRBV7-9|TRBJ2-3
CASSRPEGSTDTQYF
TGTGCCAGCAGCCGTCCGGAGGGGAGCACAGATACGCAGTATTTT
>.|TRBD1|TRBV2|TRBJ2-2
CASSPWDRGTGELFF
TGTGCCAGCTCTCCTTGGGACAGGGGGACCGGGGAGCTGTTTTTT
>.|TRBD1|TRBV19|TRBJ2-5
CASSRPGGETQYF
TGTGCCAGTAGCAGGCCAGGGGGAGAGACCCAGTACTTC
>.|TRBD1|TRBV5-4|TRBJ2-7
CASSRWIGQGALEQYF
TGTGCCAGCAGCCGTTGGATTGGACAGGGGGCACTGGAGCAGTACTTC
>few|.|TRBV7-9|TRBJ1-2
CASSLAGDGYTF
TGTGCCAGCAGCTTAGCAGGGGATGGCTACACCTTC
>.|.|TRBV29-1|TRBJ1-1
CSGTDTLNTEAFF
TGCAGCGGGACGGACACTTTGAACACTGAAGCTTTCTTT
>.|.|TRBV2|TRBJ2-7
CASSGNLVGEQYF
TGTGCCAGCAGTGGGAACCTAGTCGGCGAGCAGTACTTC